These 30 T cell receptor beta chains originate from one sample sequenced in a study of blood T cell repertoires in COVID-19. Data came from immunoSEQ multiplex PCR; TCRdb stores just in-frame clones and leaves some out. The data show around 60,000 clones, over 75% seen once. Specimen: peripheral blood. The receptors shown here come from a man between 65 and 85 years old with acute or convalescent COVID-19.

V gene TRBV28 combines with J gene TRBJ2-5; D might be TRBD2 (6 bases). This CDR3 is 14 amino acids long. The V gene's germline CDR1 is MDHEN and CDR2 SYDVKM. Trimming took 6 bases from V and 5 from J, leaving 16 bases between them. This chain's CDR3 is CASSSRGTLETQYF. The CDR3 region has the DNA TGTGCCAGCAGCTCCCGGGGGACTCTGGAGACCCAGTACTTC.

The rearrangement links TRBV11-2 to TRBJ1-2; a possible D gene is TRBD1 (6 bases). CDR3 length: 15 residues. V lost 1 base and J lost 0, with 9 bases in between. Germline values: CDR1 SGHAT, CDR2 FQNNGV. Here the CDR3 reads CASSLASGANYGYTF. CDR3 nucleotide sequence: TGTGCCAGCAGCTTAGCTTCAGGGGCTAACTATGGCTACACCTTC.

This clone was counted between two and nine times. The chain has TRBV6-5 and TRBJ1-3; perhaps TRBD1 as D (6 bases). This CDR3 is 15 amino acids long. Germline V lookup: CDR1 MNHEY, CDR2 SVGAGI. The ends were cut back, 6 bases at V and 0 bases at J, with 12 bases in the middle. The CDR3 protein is CASRAGTTSGNTIYF. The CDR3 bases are TGTGCCAGCAGGGCTGGGACAACCTCTGGAAACACCATATATTTT.

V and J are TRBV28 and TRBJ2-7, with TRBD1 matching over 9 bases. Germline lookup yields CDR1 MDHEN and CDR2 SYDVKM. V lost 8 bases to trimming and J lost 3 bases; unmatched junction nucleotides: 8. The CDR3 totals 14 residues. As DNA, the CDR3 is TGTGCCAGCCTAAACAGGGGGCAGGGCTACGAGCAGTACTTC. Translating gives CASLNRGQGYEQYF. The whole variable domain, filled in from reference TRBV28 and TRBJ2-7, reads DVKVTQSSRYLVKRTGEKVFLECVQDMDHENMFWYRQDPGLGLRLIYFSYDVKMKEKGDIPEGYSVSREKKERFSLILESASTNQTSMYLCASLNRGQGYEQYFGPGTRLTVT.

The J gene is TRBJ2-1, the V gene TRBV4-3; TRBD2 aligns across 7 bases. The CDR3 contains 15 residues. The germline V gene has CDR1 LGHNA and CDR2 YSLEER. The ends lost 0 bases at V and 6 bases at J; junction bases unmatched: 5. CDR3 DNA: TGCGCCAGCAGCCAAGACGGGGGGTGGGTCAATGAGCAGTTCTTC. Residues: CASSQDGGWVNEQFF.

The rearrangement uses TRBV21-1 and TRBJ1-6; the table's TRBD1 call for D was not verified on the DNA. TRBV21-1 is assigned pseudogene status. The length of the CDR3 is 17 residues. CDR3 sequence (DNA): TGTGCCAGCAGCATAAGCCGTGGCCGGGACAGAAATTCACCCCTCCACTTT. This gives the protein CASSISRGRDRNSPLHF.

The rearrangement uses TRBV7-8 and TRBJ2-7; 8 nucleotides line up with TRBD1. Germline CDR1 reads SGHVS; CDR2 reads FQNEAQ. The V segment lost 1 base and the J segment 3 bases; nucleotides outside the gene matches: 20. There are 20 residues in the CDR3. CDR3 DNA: TGTGCCAGCAGCTTAGGGATCGGACTATTATTAGACAGGGGTGGCTACGAGCAGTACTTC. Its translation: CASSLGIGLLLDRGGYEQYF.

The CDR3 is CASMQGLDSPLHF. The CDR3 DNA is TGTGCCAGCATGCAGGGGCTCGATTCACCCCTCCACTTT. V usage is TRBV12-3 or TRBV12-4 and J usage is TRBJ1-6, with D maybe TRBD1 (6 bases). Trimming removed 7 bases from V and 8 bases from J, with 12 bases in between. CDR3 size: 13 residues.

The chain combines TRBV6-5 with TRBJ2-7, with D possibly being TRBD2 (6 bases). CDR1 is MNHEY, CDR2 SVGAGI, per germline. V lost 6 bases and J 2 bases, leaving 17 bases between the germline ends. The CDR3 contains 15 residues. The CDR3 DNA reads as TGTGCCAGCAGCCGGTCCTGGCGGGGCACCTACGAGCAGTACTTC. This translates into CASSRSWRGTYEQYF.

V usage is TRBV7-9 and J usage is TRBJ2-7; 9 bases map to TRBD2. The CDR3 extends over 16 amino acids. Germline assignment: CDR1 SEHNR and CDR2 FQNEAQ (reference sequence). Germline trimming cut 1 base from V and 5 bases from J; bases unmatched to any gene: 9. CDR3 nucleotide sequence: TGTGCCAGCAGCTTAGACGAGGCGGGGGGGCAAGACGAGCAGTACTTC. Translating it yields CASSLDEAGGQDEQYF.

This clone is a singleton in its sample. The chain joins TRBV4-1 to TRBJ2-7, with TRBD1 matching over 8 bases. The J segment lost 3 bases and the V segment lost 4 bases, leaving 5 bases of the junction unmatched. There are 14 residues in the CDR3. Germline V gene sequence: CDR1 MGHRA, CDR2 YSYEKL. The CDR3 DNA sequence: TGCGCCAGCAGCCTCGGGACAGGTAGCTACGAGCAGTACTTC. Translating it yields CASSLGTGSYEQYF.

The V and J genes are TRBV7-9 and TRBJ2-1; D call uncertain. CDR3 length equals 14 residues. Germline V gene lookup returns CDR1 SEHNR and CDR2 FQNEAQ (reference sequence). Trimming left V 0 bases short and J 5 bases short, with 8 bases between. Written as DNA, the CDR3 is TGTGCCAGCAGCTTAGCGAAAACAGACAATGAGCAGTTCTTC. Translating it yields CASSLAKTDNEQFF.

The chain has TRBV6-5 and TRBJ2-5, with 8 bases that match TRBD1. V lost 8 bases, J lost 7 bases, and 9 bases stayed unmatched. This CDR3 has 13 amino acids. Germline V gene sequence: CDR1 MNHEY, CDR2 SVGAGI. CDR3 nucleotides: TGTGCCAGCGGCAGGGGGCCGGTAGGGACCCAGTACTTC. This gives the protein CASGRGPVGTQYF.

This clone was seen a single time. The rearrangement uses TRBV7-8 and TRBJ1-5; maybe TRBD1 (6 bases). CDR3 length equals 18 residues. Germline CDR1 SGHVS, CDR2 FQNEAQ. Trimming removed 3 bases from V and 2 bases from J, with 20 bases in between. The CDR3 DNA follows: TGTGCCAGCAGCTTTAGTCCCGCCGGGGGGCGAGGCAATCAGCCCCAGCATTTT. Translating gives CASSFSPAGGRGNQPQHF.

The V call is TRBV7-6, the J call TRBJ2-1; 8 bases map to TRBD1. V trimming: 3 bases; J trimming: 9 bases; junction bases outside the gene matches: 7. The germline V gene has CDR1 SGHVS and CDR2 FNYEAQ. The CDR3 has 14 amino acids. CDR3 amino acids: CASSFFGQGGEQFF. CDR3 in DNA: TGTGCCAGCAGCTTCTTCGGACAGGGAGGTGAGCAGTTCTTC.

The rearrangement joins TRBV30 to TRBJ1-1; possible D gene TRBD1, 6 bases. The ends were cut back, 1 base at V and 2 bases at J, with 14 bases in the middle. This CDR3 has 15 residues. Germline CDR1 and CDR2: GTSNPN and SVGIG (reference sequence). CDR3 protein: CAWSAPDRPNTEAFF. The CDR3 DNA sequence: TGTGCCTGGAGTGCGCCCGACAGGCCTAACACTGAAGCTTTCTTT.

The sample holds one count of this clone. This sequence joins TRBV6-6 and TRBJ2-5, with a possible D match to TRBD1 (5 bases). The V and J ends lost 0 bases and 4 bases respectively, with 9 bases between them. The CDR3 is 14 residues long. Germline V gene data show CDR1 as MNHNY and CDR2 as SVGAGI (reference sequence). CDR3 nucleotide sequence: TGTGCCAGCAGTTACTCTGGGCAGGGAGAGACCCAGTACTTC. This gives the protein CASSYSGQGETQYF.

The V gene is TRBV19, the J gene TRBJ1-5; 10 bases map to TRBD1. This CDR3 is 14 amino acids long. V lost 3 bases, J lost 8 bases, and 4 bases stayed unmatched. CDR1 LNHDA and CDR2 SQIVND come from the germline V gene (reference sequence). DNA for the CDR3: TGTGCCAGTAGTATGGGACAGGGGTGGGAGCCCCAGCATTTT. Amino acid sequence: CASSMGQGWEPQHF.

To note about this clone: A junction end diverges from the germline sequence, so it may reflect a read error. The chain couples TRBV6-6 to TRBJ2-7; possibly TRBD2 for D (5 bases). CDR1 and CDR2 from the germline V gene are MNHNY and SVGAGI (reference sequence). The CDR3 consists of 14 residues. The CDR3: CASKASADSTLGLF. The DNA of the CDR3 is TGTGCCAGCAAAGCCTCGGCGGACTCTACCTTGGGATTATTC.

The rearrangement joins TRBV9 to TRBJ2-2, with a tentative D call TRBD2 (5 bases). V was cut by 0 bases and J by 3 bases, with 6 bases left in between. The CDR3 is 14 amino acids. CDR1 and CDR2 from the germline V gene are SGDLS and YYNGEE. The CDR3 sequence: CASSVAGYTGELFF. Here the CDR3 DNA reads TGTGCCAGCAGCGTAGCGGGGTACACCGGGGAGCTGTTTTTT.

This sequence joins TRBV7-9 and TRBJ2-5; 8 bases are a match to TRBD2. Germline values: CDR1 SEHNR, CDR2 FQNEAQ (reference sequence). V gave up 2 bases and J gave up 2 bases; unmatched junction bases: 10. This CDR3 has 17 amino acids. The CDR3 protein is CASSLWLAGGKQETQYF. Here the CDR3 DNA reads TGTGCCAGCAGCTTATGGTTGGCGGGGGGAAAACAAGAGACCCAGTACTTC.

CDR3 in amino acids: CASSLGGIEQFF. The CDR3 DNA sequence: TGTGCCAGCAGTTTAGGAGGGATTGAGCAGTTCTTC. The chain links TRBV12-3 or TRBV12-4 to TRBJ2-1; tentatively, D is TRBD2 (5 bases). Trimming took off 1 base at V and 9 bases at J, with 7 bases between the two ends. This CDR3 has 12 residues.

Here the CDR3 DNA reads TGTGCCAGCAGCTTATACATACCGCCTCTTATTACTGAAGCTTTCTTT. Its protein product is CASSLYIPPLITEAFF. V usage is TRBV5-8 and J usage is TRBJ1-1; no reliable D call. The V gene's germline CDR1 is SGHTS and CDR2 YDEGEE. The CDR3 contains 16 residues. Trimming removed 2 bases from V and 5 bases from J, with 19 bases in between.

CDR3 protein: CASSGDSPSTDTQYF. Written as DNA, the CDR3 is TGTGCCAGCAGTGGGGACAGCCCTAGCACAGATACGCAGTATTTT. This chain links TRBV9 with TRBJ2-3, with 7 bases lining up with TRBD1. Per germline, CDR1 SGDLS and CDR2 YYNGEE. With 5 bases clipped from V and 0 bases from J, the junction kept 6 bases outside the gene matches. The CDR3 extends over 15 amino acids.

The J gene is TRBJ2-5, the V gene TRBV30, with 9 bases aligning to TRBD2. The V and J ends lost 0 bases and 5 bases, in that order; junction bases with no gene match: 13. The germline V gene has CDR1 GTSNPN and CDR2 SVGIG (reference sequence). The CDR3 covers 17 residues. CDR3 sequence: CAWSVGRGGPNLETQYF. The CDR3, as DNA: TGTGCCTGGAGTGTGGGGCGGGGGGGCCCGAATTTGGAGACCCAGTACTTC.

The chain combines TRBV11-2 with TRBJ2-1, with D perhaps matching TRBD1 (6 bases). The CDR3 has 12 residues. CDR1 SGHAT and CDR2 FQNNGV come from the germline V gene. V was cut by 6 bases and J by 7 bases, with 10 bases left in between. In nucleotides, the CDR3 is TGTGCCAGCAGTATCAGGGGAAATGAGCAGTTCTTC. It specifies CASSIRGNEQFF.

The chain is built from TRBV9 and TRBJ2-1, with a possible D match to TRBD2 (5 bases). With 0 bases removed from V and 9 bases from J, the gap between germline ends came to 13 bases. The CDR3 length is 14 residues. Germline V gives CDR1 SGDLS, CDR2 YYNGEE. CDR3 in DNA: TGTGCCAGCAGCGTAGCTTCCTATGGGAGTGAGCAGTTCTTC. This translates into CASSVASYGSEQFF.

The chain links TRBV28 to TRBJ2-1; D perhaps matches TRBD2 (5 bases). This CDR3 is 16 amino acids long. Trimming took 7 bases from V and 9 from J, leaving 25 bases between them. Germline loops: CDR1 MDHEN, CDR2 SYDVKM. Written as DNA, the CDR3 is TGTGCCAGCACTAGTCAATTAGCGTCAAACGTAGGTGAGCAGTTCTTC. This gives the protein CASTSQLASNVGEQFF. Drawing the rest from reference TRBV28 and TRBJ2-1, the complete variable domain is DVKVTQSSRYLVKRTGEKVFLECVQDMDHENMFWYRQDPGLGLRLIYFSYDVKMKEKGDIPEGYSVSREKKERFSLILESASTNQTSMYLCASTSQLASNVGEQFFGPGTRLTVL.

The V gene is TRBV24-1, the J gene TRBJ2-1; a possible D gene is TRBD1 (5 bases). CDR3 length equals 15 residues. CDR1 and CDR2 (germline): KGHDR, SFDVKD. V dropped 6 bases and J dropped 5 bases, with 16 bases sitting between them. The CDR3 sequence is CATSPAGTGDNEQFF. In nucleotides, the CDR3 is TGTGCCACCAGTCCCGCAGGCACAGGAGACAATGAGCAGTTCTTC.

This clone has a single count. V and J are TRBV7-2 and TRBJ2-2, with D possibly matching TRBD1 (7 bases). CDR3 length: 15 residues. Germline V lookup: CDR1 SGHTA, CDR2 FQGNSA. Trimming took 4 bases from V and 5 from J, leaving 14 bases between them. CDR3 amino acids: CASSYGQAGTGELFF. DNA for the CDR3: TGTGCCAGCAGCTATGGACAGGCGGGGACCGGGGAGCTGTTTTTT.